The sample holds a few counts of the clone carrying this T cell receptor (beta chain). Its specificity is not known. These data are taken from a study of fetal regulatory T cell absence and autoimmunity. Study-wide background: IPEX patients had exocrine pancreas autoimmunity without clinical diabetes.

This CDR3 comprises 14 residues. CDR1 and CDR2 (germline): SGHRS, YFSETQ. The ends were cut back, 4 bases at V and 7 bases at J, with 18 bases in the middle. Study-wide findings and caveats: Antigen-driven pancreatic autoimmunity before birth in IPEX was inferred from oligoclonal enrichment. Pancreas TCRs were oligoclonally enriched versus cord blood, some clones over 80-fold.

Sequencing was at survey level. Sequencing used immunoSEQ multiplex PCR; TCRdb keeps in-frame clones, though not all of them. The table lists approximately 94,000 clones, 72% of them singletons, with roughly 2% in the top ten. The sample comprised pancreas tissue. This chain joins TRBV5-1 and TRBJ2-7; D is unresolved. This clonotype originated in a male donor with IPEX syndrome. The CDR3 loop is CASSALLSTQEQYF. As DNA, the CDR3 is TGCGCCAGCAGCGCTCTGCTATCGACCCAAGAGCAGTACTTC.